This T cell receptor beta chain appears in the sequencing data of a study of T cell changes during pregnancy in multiple sclerosis. Repertoires were generated with immunoSEQ multiplex PCR, while TCRdb's copy carries only in-frame clones and drops some. The data show about 97,000 clones, with about nine tenths seen just once and roughly 0.79% held by the top ten. The source of this sequence is a female donor in good health, enrolled as a control in a pregnancy study. The material sequenced was peripheral blood, taken in the second trimester of pregnancy.

The CDR3 DNA reads TGTGCCAGTAGCCGGACAGGGGCACAGGGAGTCGAGCAGTACTTC. It specifies CASSRTGAQGVEQYF. The J gene is TRBJ2-7, the V gene TRBV19, with 9 bases identical to TRBD1. Germline V CDR1 and CDR2: LNHDA, SQIVND (reference sequence). The CDR3 runs to 15 residues. The junction had 12 bases not matched to a gene; V was cut back by 6 bases and J by 6 bases.